This T cell receptor beta chain was obtained from a study of chronic HIV infection and antiretroviral therapy. This clonotype turned up a few times. The V gene's germline CDR1 is DFQATT and CDR2 SNEGSKA (reference sequence). This CDR3 contains 14 residues. The V and J ends lost 7 bases and 0 bases respectively, with 13 bases between them. TCRdb reprocessed the 5' RACE reads with MiXCR, giving one entry per CDR3 protein. Found here are around 31,000 distinct CDR3 sequences, over 7.5% of them singletons; the top ten hold roughly 2.7%. The chain carries TRBV20-1 and TRBJ1-5, with TRBD1 as a possible D gene (5 bases). The sequenced sample was peripheral blood. This receptor was taken from an adult who had HIV and had not received antiretroviral therapy, or was an uninfected healthy control (not recorded which). CDR3 residues: CSVWGGDSNQPQHF. The CDR3 region has the DNA TGCAGTGTTTGGGGCGGGGATAGCAATCAGCCCCAGCATTTT.